This T cell receptor (beta chain) appears in the sequencing data of a study of beta chain features in type 1 diabetes. Background on the study: Cells sorted and examined across all samples totaled 85 million to 110 million.

Markers CD45RO/CCR7/CD25/CD127/CD95/CD27 served to sort CD4+ naive, central memory, regulatory and stem cell-like memory cells. Isolated RNA was reverse transcribed in full, so expressed TCRB transcripts were sequenced. Method: immunoSEQ multiplex PCR; TCRdb's copy keeps in-frame clones and lacks some. The table includes roughly 380,000 clones, roughly a fifth detected once. Of note for this clone: The antigen is unknown.

From germline, CDR1 is PRHDT and CDR2 FYEKMQ (reference sequence). V lost 7 bases, J lost 6 bases, and 12 bases lay in between. The CDR3 length is 12 residues. Points from the study as a whole: Possibly, sequencing cDNA over-represented cells that had high TCR expression levels.

Sequenced: naive CD4+ T cells from blood. The chain employs TRBV13 and TRBJ1-2; maybe TRBD1 (5 bases). The TCR comes from a woman younger than 30 in good health. This CDR3 is CASTTAGDGYTF. The CDR3 DNA follows: TGTGCCAGCACCACAGCGGGGGATGGCTACACCTTC.